This T cell receptor (beta chain) was profiled in a study of shared clonotypes between healthy human individuals. There are 17 residues in the CDR3. Trimming took 3 bases from V and 4 from J, leaving 21 bases between them. From germline, CDR1 is SEHNR and CDR2 FQNEAQ (reference sequence). The table came from immunoSEQ multiplex PCR; TCRdb's copy has only in-frame clones and leaves some out. This table has about 2.1 million clones, around 93% appearing once. CD45RO-negative cells were positively selected for CCR7, leaving out terminally differentiated effector memory CD45RA+ cells. This chain links TRBV7-9 with TRBJ1-1; possibly TRBD1 for D (5 bases). Sequences were obtained from naive CD8+ T cells from PBMCs. The sequence was collected from a man between 18 and 29 years old in good health. Some clones in this sample may be carry-over from other donors' samples. CDR3 sequence: CASSFPGADPSGTEAFF. CDR3 DNA sequence: TGTGCCAGCAGCTTCCCTGGGGCGGATCCGTCGGGCACTGAAGCTTTCTTT.